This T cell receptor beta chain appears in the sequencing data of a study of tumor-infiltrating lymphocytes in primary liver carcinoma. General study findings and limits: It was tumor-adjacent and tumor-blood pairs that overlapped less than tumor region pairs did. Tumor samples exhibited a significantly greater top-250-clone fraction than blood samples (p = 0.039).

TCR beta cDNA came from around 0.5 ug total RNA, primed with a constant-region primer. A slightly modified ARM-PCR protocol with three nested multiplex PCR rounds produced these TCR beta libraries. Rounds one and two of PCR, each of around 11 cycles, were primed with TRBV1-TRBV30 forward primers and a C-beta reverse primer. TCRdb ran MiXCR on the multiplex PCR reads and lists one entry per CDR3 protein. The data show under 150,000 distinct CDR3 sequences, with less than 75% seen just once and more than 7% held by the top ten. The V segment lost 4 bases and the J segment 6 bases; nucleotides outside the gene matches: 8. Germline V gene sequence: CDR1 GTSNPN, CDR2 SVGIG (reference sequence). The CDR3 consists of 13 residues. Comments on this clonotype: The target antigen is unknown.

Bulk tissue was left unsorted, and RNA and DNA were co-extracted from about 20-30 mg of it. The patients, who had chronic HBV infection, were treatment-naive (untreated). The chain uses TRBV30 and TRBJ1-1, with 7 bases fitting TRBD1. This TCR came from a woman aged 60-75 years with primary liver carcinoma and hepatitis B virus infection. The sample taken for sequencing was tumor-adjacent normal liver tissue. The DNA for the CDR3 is TGTGCCTGGAACTCCCAAGGGGGCCCTGAAGCTTTCTTT. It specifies CAWNSQGGPEAFF.